The rows below give T cell receptor beta chains drawn from one sample of a study of T-cell reconstitution after alpha-beta-depleted transplantation in children. One entry per CDR3 protein results from TCRdb running MiXCR on the PCR reads. Among some 290,000 distinct CDR3 sequences listed, approximately 9.6% were seen once. The material sequenced was PBMCs from the stem cell graft donor, taken from the stem cell graft. The receptors stem from a human donor who donated a stem cell graft to a child with SCID. Each CDR3 is given with its conserved first and last residue. Each record gives: V gene, J gene, clone size, D gene, CDR3 protein, CDR3 DNA. The D gene is left open where the match is weak. Some rows have no size entry. The others give once, few or many, or a class for an expanded clone.

v_call: TRBV14; j_call: TRBJ2-1; clone_size: few; d_call: NA; cdr3_aa: CASSQGRSMEQFF; cdr3_nt: TGTGCCAGCAGCCAAGGACGTAGCATGGAGCAGTTCTTC
v_call: TRBV19; j_call: TRBJ2-5; clone_size: few; d_call: TRBD2; cdr3_aa: CASSSPSGGQETQYF; cdr3_nt: TGTGCCAGTAGTTCCCCCAGCGGGGGGCAAGAGACCCAGTACTTC
v_call: TRBV7-9; j_call: TRBJ2-3; clone_size: NA; d_call: NA; cdr3_aa: CASSTPSTRPATQYF; cdr3_nt: TGTGCCAGCAGCACACCGAGCACTAGGCCCGCTACGCAGTATTTT
v_call: TRBV5-6; j_call: TRBJ2-7; clone_size: NA; d_call: NA; cdr3_aa: CAMGLGTPYEQYF; cdr3_nt: TGTGCCATGGGCCTGGGGACCCCCTACGAGCAGTACTTC
v_call: TRBV10-3; j_call: TRBJ1-1; clone_size: NA; d_call: NA; cdr3_aa: CATLENTEAFF; cdr3_nt: TGTGCCACCTTGGAGAACACTGAAGCTTTCTTT
v_call: TRBV6-1; j_call: TRBJ1-2; clone_size: NA; d_call: TRBD1; cdr3_aa: CASSPDRNYGYTF; cdr3_nt: TGTGCCAGCAGCCCGGACAGGAACTATGGCTACACCTTC
v_call: TRBV6-1; j_call: TRBJ2-2; clone_size: NA; d_call: NA; cdr3_aa: CASRTEVAGELFF; cdr3_nt: TGTGCCAGCAGAACCGAGGTGGCCGGGGAGCTGTTTTTT
v_call: TRBV12-3/TRBV12-4; j_call: TRBJ1-4; clone_size: NA; d_call: TRBD1; cdr3_aa: CASSKTGEKLFF; cdr3_nt: TGTGCCAGCAGCAAGACAGGGGAAAAACTGTTTTTT
v_call: TRBV24-1; j_call: TRBJ2-3; clone_size: NA; d_call: TRBD2; cdr3_aa: CATSDTGGHTDTQYF; cdr3_nt: TGTGCCACCAGTGATACGGGGGGGCACACAGATACGCAGTATTTT
v_call: TRBV12-3/TRBV12-4; j_call: TRBJ2-5; clone_size: many; d_call: TRBD1; cdr3_aa: CASSGQGVWETQYF; cdr3_nt: TGTGCCAGCAGCGGACAGGGAGTTTGGGAGACCCAGTACTTC
v_call: TRBV3-1; j_call: TRBJ2-3; clone_size: many; d_call: NA; cdr3_aa: CASSQVGLALQGDTQYF; cdr3_nt: TGTGCCAGCAGCCAAGTTGGGCTAGCGCTACAGGGGGATACGCAGTATTTT
v_call: TRBV7-8; j_call: TRBJ2-2; clone_size: few; d_call: TRBD2; cdr3_aa: CASSSFPERGTGELFF; cdr3_nt: TGTGCCAGCAGCTCGTTTCCGGAGCGGGGCACCGGGGAGCTGTTTTTT
v_call: TRBV20-1; j_call: TRBJ2-1; clone_size: NA; d_call: NA; cdr3_aa: CSAPRGGSSYNEQFF; cdr3_nt: TGCAGTGCACCCCGAGGGGGGAGCTCCTACAATGAGCAGTTCTTC
v_call: TRBV2; j_call: TRBJ2-1; clone_size: few; d_call: TRBD1; cdr3_aa: CASSGGTGGTSYNEQFF; cdr3_nt: TGTGCCAGCAGTGGCGGGACAGGGGGCACCTCCTACAATGAGCAGTTCTTC
v_call: TRBV2; j_call: TRBJ2-3; clone_size: many; d_call: NA; cdr3_aa: CASSESSRRDTQYF; cdr3_nt: TGTGCCAGCAGTGAGAGTTCCCGCAGAGATACGCAGTATTTT
v_call: TRBV12-3/TRBV12-4; j_call: TRBJ2-1; clone_size: many; d_call: TRBD2; cdr3_aa: CASSFTASGGNEQFF; cdr3_nt: TGTGCCAGCAGTTTTACGGCTAGCGGGGGAAATGAGCAGTTCTTC
v_call: TRBV27; j_call: TRBJ1-2; clone_size: few; d_call: NA; cdr3_aa: CASSSLQTGFAGPTNYGYTF; cdr3_nt: TGTGCCAGCAGTTCCCTCCAGACAGGCTTCGCCGGACCTACTAACTATGGCTACACCTTC
v_call: TRBV5-1; j_call: TRBJ2-7; clone_size: few; d_call: TRBD1; cdr3_aa: CASNRDRVSYEQYF; cdr3_nt: TGCGCCAGCAACCGGGACAGGGTATCCTACGAGCAGTACTTC
v_call: TRBV6-5; j_call: TRBJ2-3; clone_size: few; d_call: NA; cdr3_aa: CASMAGTDTQYF; cdr3_nt: TGTGCCAGCATGGCGGGCACAGATACGCAGTATTTT
v_call: TRBV11-2; j_call: TRBJ2-2; clone_size: NA; d_call: NA; cdr3_aa: CASSLFFRGRGTGELFF; cdr3_nt: TGTGCCAGCAGCTTATTTTTTCGGGGGCGCGGCACCGGGGAGCTGTTTTTT
v_call: TRBV9; j_call: TRBJ2-3; clone_size: few; d_call: NA; cdr3_aa: CASSVAGRSTDTQYF; cdr3_nt: TGTGCCAGCAGCGTAGCGGGCCGGAGCACAGATACGCAGTATTTT
v_call: TRBV6-5; j_call: TRBJ1-5; clone_size: NA; d_call: NA; cdr3_aa: CASSPQSGNQPQHF; cdr3_nt: TGTGCCAGCAGTCCCCAGTCGGGGAATCAGCCCCAGCATTTT
v_call: TRBV12-3/TRBV12-4; j_call: TRBJ1-2; clone_size: few; d_call: TRBD1; cdr3_aa: CASNGQGGSDGYTF; cdr3_nt: TGTGCCAGCAACGGACAGGGGGGTTCGGATGGCTACACCTTC
v_call: TRBV5-1; j_call: TRBJ2-7; clone_size: many; d_call: TRBD1; cdr3_aa: CASSEGQGGVEQYF; cdr3_nt: TGCGCCAGCAGCGAGGGACAGGGAGGAGTCGAGCAGTACTTC